Described below is a single TCR beta chain sequence and its context. Antigen specificity is unknown. The CDR3 is 16 residues long. CDR1 and CDR2 (germline): SEHNR, FQNEAQ (reference sequence). With 5 bases clipped from V and 1 base from J, the junction kept 9 bases outside the gene matches. The data derive from a study of OX40 agonist ivuxolimab in advanced cancers. Study-wide background: There were three patients with partial responses, one having hepatocellular carcinoma and two cutaneous melanoma.

Study results and caveats: CD8+ T cells (on average) carried more expanded clones than CD4+ T cells.

Measured with immunoSEQ multiplex PCR; TCRdb has only the in-frame clones, and not every one. The sample records several thousand clones, roughly 87% being singletons. The V gene is TRBV7-9, the J gene TRBJ2-7; TRBD1 aligns across 9 bases. The clonotype comes from an adult with an advanced solid tumor such as melanoma, head and neck, liver or kidney cancer. The source material was CD4+ or CD8+ T cells sorted from blood, sampled in a trial of the OX40 agonist ivuxolimab. CDR3 amino acids: CASSPQMGQGSYEQYF. For the CDR3, the DNA is TGTGCCAGCAGCCCACAGATGGGACAGGGATCCTACGAGCAGTACTTC.